The TCR beta chain under discussion was sequenced for a study of memory CD4+ T cells and cytomegalovirus serostatus. The sort gate was single viable CD3+CD4+CD8-CD45RO+ cells for memory CD4+ T cells. Method: immunoSEQ multiplex PCR; TCRdb's copy keeps in-frame clones and lacks some. The data contain about 31,000 clones, around 74% of them singletons. The germline CDR1 and CDR2 sequences are SGHTA and FQGNSA. Deletions cut 5 bases from V and 8 bases from J, with 13 bases between. This CDR3 spans 12 amino acids. The chain carries TRBV7-2 and TRBJ2-7, with a weak D call TRBD1 (5 bases). Sequencing used memory CD4+ T cells from blood. The receptor's source is an adult in good health and CMV-seronegative. Some clones in this sample may be carry-over from other donors' samples. The CDR3 region is CASSLRGAQQYF. The CDR3 DNA follows: TGTGCCAGCAGCCTAAGGGGTGCCCAGCAGTACTTC.